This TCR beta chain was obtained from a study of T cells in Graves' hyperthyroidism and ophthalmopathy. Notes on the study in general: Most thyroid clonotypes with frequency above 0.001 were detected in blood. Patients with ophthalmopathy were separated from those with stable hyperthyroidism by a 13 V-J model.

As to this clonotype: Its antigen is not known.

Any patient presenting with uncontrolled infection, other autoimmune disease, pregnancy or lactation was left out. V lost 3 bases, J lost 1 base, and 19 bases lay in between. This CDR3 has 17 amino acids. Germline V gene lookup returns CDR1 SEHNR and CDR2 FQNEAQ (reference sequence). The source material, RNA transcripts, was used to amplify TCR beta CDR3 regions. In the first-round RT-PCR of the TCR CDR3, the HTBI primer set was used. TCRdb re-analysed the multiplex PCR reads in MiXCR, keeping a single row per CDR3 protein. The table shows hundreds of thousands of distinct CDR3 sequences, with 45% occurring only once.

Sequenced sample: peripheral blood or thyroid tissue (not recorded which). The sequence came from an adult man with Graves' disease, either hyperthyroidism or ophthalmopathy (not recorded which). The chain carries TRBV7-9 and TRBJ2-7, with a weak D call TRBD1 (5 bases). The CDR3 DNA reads TGTGCCAGCAGCTTTTGGCCACAGGCCCTTCAATCCTACGAGCAGTACTTC. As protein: CASSFWPQALQSYEQYF.